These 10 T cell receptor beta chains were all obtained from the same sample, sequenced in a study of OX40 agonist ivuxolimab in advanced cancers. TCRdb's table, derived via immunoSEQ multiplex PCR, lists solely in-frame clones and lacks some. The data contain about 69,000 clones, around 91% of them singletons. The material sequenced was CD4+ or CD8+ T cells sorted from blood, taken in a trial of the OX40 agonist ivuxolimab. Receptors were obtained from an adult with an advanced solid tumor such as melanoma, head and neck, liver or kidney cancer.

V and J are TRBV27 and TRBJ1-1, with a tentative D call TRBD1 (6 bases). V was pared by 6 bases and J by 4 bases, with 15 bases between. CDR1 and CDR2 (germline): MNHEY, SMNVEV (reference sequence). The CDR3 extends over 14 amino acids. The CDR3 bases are TGTGCCAGCAGCTTACAGGGAGGCGTCACTGAAGCTTTCTTT. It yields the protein CASSLQGGVTEAFF.

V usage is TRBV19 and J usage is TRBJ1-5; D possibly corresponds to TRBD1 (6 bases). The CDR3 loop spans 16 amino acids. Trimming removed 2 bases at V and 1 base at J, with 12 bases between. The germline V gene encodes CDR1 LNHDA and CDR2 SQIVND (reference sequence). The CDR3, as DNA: TGTGCCAGTAGTATAATGGGACACGTAAGCAATCAGCCCCAGCATTTT. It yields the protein CASSIMGHVSNQPQHF.

The chain's CDR3 is CASSYSGTGGFYGYTF. The CDR3 DNA reads TGTGCCAGCAGTTACTCCGGGACAGGGGGATTCTATGGCTACACCTTC. J is TRBJ1-2 and V is TRBV6-5; 11 nucleotides line up with TRBD1. The ends lost 0 bases at V and 4 bases at J; junction bases unmatched: 4. CDR1 MNHEY and CDR2 SVGAGI come from the germline V gene. The CDR3 is 16 residues long.

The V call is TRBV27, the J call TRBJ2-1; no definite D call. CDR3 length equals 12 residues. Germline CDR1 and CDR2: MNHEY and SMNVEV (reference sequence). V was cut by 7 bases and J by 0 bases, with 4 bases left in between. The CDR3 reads CASTGSYNEQFF. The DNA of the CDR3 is TGTGCCAGCACGGGCTCCTACAATGAGCAGTTCTTC.

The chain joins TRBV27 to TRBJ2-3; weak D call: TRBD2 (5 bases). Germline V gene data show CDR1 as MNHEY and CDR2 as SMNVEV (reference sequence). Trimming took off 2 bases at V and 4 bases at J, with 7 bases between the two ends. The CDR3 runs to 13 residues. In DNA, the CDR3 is TGTGCCAGCAGTTTAAACGGGGCAGATACGCAGTATTTT. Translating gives CASSLNGADTQYF.

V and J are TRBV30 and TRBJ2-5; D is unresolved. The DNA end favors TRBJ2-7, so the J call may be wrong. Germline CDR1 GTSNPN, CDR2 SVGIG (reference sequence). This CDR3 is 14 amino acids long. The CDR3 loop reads CAWSVITGLYEQYF. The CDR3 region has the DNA TGTGCCTGGAGTGTCATAACGGGTCTATACGAGCAGTACTTC.

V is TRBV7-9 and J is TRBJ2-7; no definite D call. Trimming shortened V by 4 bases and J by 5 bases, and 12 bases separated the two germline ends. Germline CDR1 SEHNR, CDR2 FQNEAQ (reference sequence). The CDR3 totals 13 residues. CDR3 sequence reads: CASSSPGVHEQYF. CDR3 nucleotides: TGTGCCAGCAGCTCACCGGGCGTCCACGAGCAGTACTTC. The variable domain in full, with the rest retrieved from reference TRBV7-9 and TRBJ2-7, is DTGVSQNPRHKITKRGQNVTFRCDPISEHNRLYWYRQTLGQGPEFLTYFQNEAQLEKSRLLSDRFSAERPKGSFSTLEIQRTEQGDSAMYLCASSSPGVHEQYFGPGTRLTVT.

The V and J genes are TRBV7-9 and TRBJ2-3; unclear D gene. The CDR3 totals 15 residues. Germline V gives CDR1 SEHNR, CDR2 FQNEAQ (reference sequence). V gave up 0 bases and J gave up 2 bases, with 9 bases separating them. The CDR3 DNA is TGTGCCAGCAGCTTAGCGGTTAAACCCACAGATACGCAGTATTTT. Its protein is CASSLAVKPTDTQYF. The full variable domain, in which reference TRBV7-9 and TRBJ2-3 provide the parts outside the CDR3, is DTGVSQNPRHKITKRGQNVTFRCDPISEHNRLYWYRQTLGQGPEFLTYFQNEAQLEKSRLLSDRFSAERPKGSFSTLEIQRTEQGDSAMYLCASSLAVKPTDTQYFGPGTRLTVL.

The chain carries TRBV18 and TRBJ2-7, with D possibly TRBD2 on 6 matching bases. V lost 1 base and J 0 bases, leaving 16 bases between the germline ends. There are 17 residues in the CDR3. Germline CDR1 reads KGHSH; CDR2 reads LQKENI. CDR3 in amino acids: CASSPQEGGTTSYEQYF. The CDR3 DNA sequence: TGTGCCAGCTCACCACAGGAGGGCGGGACCACCTCCTACGAGCAGTACTTC. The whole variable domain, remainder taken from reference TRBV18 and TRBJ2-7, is NAGVMQNPRHLVRRRGQEARLRCSPMKGHSHVYWYRQLPEEGLKFMVYLQKENIIDESGMPKERFSAEFPKEGPSILRIQQVVRGDSAAYFCASSPQEGGTTSYEQYFGPGTRLTVT.

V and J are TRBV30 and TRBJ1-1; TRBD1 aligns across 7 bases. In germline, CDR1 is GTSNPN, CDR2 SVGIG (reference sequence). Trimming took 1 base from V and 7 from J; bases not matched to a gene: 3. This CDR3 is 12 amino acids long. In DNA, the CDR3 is TGTGCCTGGAGTGAAGGGGGCGGTGAAGCTTTCTTT. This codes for CAWSEGGGEAFF.